The 24 T cell receptor beta chains listed next were all sequenced from one sample in a study of beta chain features in type 1 diabetes. Expressed TCRB transcripts were sequenced, since all the RNA that had been isolated was reverse transcribed. Clones were sequenced by immunoSEQ multiplex PCR, and TCRdb holds only the in-frame ones, with some missing. The table lists roughly 450,000 clones, about an eighth of them singletons. The sequenced sample was naive CD4+ T cells from blood. The source of these receptors is a woman in her late teens or twenties in good health.

The chain uses TRBV7-2 and TRBJ2-5, with 9 bases that match TRBD2. CDR3 size: 16 residues. V lost 5 bases and J lost 2; bases outside the gene matches: 9. Per the germline V gene, CDR1 is SGHTA and CDR2 is FQGNSA. The CDR3 bases are TGTGCCAGCAGCCCCTCACTAGCGGGCGGACAAGAGACCCAGTACTTC. It encodes CASSPSLAGGQETQYF.

This clone was detected only a few times. The V gene is TRBV4-3, the J gene TRBJ2-5; D may be TRBD2 (5 bases). This CDR3 spans 16 amino acids. Germline lookup yields CDR1 LGHNA and CDR2 YSLEER. Between the trimmed V and J ends, which lost 0 bases and 5 bases, there was a span of 16 bases. The CDR3 here is CASSQDHGIRKETQYF. DNA of the CDR3: TGCGCCAGCAGCCAAGATCACGGGATCCGCAAGGAGACCCAGTACTTC.

This clone was seen a handful of times. The chain combines TRBV7-2 with TRBJ2-5, with D unclear. V lost 5 bases and J 4 bases, leaving 8 bases between the germline ends. There are 12 residues in the CDR3. Looked up from germline, CDR1 is SGHTA and CDR2 is FQGNSA. The CDR3 protein is CASSDDVETQYF. DNA of the CDR3: TGTGCCAGCAGCGACGATGTAGAGACCCAGTACTTC.

This clone was observed a few times. The rearrangement uses TRBV7-9 and TRBJ2-1; 8 bases are shared with TRBD2. The CDR3 covers 15 residues. Trimming removed 2 bases from V and 10 bases from J; junction bases left unmatched: 10. From germline, CDR1 is SEHNR and CDR2 FQNEAQ (reference sequence). The CDR3 DNA is TGTGCCAGCAGCTTATATCGAGCGGGAGTAGAGGAGCAGTTCTTC. It yields the protein CASSLYRAGVEEQFF. The full variable domain, rest sourced from reference TRBV7-9 and TRBJ2-1, is DTGVSQNPRHKITKRGQNVTFRCDPISEHNRLYWYRQTLGQGPEFLTYFQNEAQLEKSRLLSDRFSAERPKGSFSTLEIQRTEQGDSAMYLCASSLYRAGVEEQFFGPGTRLTVL.

This clone was counted a few times. The V and J genes are TRBV13 and TRBJ2-7, with 12 bases aligning to TRBD2. Germline V gives CDR1 PRHDT, CDR2 FYEKMQ (reference sequence). This CDR3 region has 20 residues. V gave up 1 base and J gave up 4 bases; unmatched junction bases: 17. This CDR3 is CASSLVFSASGRAVLYEQYF. CDR3 nucleotides: TGTGCCAGCAGCTTAGTCTTCAGTGCTAGCGGGAGGGCCGTTCTGTACGAGCAGTACTTC. Together with reference TRBV13 and TRBJ2-7, the CDR3 gives the full variable domain: AAGVIQSPRHLIKEKRETATLKCYPIPRHDTVYWYQQGPGQDPQFLISFYEKMQSDKGSIPDRFSAQQFSDYHSELNMSSLELGDSALYFCASSLVFSASGRAVLYEQYFGPGTRLTVT.

This clone turned up a few times. This rearrangement joins TRBV21-1 to TRBJ2-3; the DNA was not used to check the table's D call, TRBD2. TRBV21-1 has pseudogene status. The CDR3 has 15 amino acids. CDR3 in DNA: TGTGCCAGCAGCAACTGCGACCGGGTGGCAGATACGCAGTATTTT. Residues: CASSNCDRVADTQYF.

This chain joins TRBV7-2 and TRBJ2-1; D is unclear. The germline V and J ends were trimmed by 6 bases and 0 bases, with 6 bases remaining between them. The CDR3 extends over 13 amino acids. Germline lookup yields CDR1 SGHTA and CDR2 FQGNSA. The CDR3 DNA reads TGTGCCAGCAGTGGGAACTCCTACAATGAGCAGTTCTTC. Amino acids: CASSGNSYNEQFF. The full variable domain, in which reference TRBV7-2 and TRBJ2-1 provide the parts outside the CDR3, is GAGVSQSPSNKVTEKGKDVELRCDPISGHTALYWYRQSLGQGLEFLIYFQGNSAPDKSGLPSDRFSAERTGGSVSTLTIQRTQQEDSAVYLCASSGNSYNEQFFGPGTRLTVL.

The genes are TRBV9 and TRBJ2-3; D may be TRBD1 (7 bases). Germline V lookup: CDR1 SGDLS, CDR2 YYNGEE. This CDR3 is 18 amino acids long. V was trimmed by 4 bases and J by 4 bases, leaving 25 bases between them. This CDR3 reads CASSPRSSRTGGADTQYF. In DNA, the CDR3 is TGTGCCAGCAGCCCCCGTAGTAGTCGGACAGGAGGGGCAGATACGCAGTATTTT.

On this clone: A much larger clonotype is one base distant, so this may be a read error. The gene calls are TRBV11-3 and TRBJ2-3; D remains unclear. The CDR3 length is 14 residues. Trimming removed 1 base from V and 1 base from J, with 6 bases in between. In germline, CDR1 is SGHNT, CDR2 YENEEA. The CDR3 coding sequence is TGTGCCAGCAGCTTAGGCGGAGGCACAGATACGCAGTATTTT. Translating it yields CASSLGGGTDTQYF.

The chain combines TRBV2 with TRBJ1-5, with D unclear. Deletions cut 0 bases from V and 8 bases from J, with 14 bases between. This CDR3 is 15 amino acids long. Germline CDR1 is SNHLY and CDR2 is FYNNEI. The CDR3 sequence: CASSEALAGYEPQHF. The CDR3 nucleotides read TGTGCCAGCAGTGAAGCGTTGGCAGGCTATGAGCCCCAGCATTTT.

This clone was detected only a few times. The V call is TRBV2, the J call TRBJ2-1, with a possible D match to TRBD2 (6 bases). The CDR3 has 13 residues. From germline, CDR1 is SNHLY and CDR2 FYNNEI. Trimming took off 5 bases at V and 3 bases at J, with 8 bases between the two ends. The DNA of the CDR3 is TGTGCCAGCAGTACGGGACTCTACAATGAGCAGTTCTTC. It is translated as CASSTGLYNEQFF.

The J gene is TRBJ2-3, the V gene TRBV29-1; 10 bases line up with TRBD1. CDR3 size: 14 residues. Per the germline V gene, CDR1 is SQVTM and CDR2 is ANQGSEA. V dropped 4 bases and J dropped 5; count of bases not matched to a gene: 6. The CDR3 reads CSVVRQGARDTQYF. In DNA form, the CDR3 reads TGCAGCGTTGTCCGACAGGGGGCTAGAGATACGCAGTATTTT.

V gene TRBV30 combines with J gene TRBJ1-1; D is unclear. The CDR3 is 14 amino acids. CDR1 and CDR2 (germline): GTSNPN, SVGIG (reference sequence). The ends were cut back, 2 bases at V and 1 base at J, with 11 bases in the middle. The CDR3 loop reads CAWSPGGKNTEAFF. For the CDR3, the DNA is TGTGCCTGGAGTCCCGGCGGAAAGAACACTGAAGCTTTCTTT.

This clone occurred a few times. The chain's CDR3 is CSVRLGVETQYF. In DNA form, the CDR3 reads TGCAGCGTTAGGCTGGGGGTAGAGACCCAGTACTTC. The rearrangement joins TRBV29-1 to TRBJ2-5; D tentatively reads TRBD1 or TRBD2 (5 bases each). The germline V and J ends were trimmed by 5 bases and 4 bases, with 11 bases remaining between them. CDR1 and CDR2 from the germline V gene are SQVTM and ANQGSEA. This CDR3 region has 12 residues.

J is TRBJ2-2 and V is TRBV7-9; D may be TRBD2 (6 bases). Germline V gene lookup returns CDR1 SEHNR and CDR2 FQNEAQ (reference sequence). The CDR3 length is 15 residues. The ends were cut back, 0 bases at V and 7 bases at J, with 12 bases in the middle. The CDR3 coding sequence is TGTGCCAGCAGCTTAGCGCTGGGACTCAGCGGGGAGCTGTTTTTT. Amino acids: CASSLALGLSGELFF.

This clone was counted a few times. The J gene is TRBJ2-5, the V gene TRBV21-1; the table calls TRBD2, which could not be checked here. TRBV21-1 corresponds to a pseudogene. This CDR3 comprises 15 residues. The DNA of the CDR3 is TGTGCCAGCAGCATTGGGACTAGCCCCGAAGAGACCCAGTACTTC. Protein product: CASSIGTSPEETQYF.

This clone appeared a few times. V gene TRBV6-6 combines with J gene TRBJ2-7; D is undetermined. Germline CDR1 reads MNHNY; CDR2 reads SVGAGI (reference sequence). V dropped 5 bases and J dropped 6 bases, with 11 bases sitting between them. CDR3 size: 12 residues. DNA for the CDR3: TGTGCCAGCAGTAAAGAGAAGCGCGAGCAGTACTTC. As protein: CASSKEKREQYF.

The chain recombines TRBV4-2 with TRBJ2-3, with TRBD2 matching over 11 bases. This CDR3 contains 17 residues. Trimming took 3 bases from V and 5 from J; bases not matched to a gene: 10. Germline V lookup: CDR1 LGHNA, CDR2 YNFKEQ. The CDR3 nucleotides read TGTGCCAGCAGCCAGTGGGCCGGGACTAGCGGAATAGATACGCAGTATTTT. Translating it yields CASSQWAGTSGIDTQYF.

V gene TRBV13 combines with J gene TRBJ2-1; no reliable D call. V shed 2 bases and J shed 0 bases, with 11 bases lying between them. CDR3 length: 16 residues. Germline V gene sequence: CDR1 PRHDT, CDR2 FYEKMQ (reference sequence). CDR3 sequence: CASSLRARSSYNEQFF. The CDR3 DNA reads as TGTGCCAGCAGCTTAAGAGCGAGGAGCTCCTACAATGAGCAGTTCTTC.

The rearrangement uses TRBV4-1 and TRBJ2-5; 11 bases are a match to TRBD2. This CDR3 comprises 17 residues. Germline values: CDR1 MGHRA, CDR2 YSYEKL. V trimming: 4 bases; J trimming: 3 bases; junction bases outside the gene matches: 10. The CDR3, as DNA: TGCGCCAGCAGCCTAACCGGGACTAGCGGCAGCAAAGAGACCCAGTACTTC. The encoded protein is CASSLTGTSGSKETQYF.

The chain carries TRBV4-3 and TRBJ1-2; possibly TRBD1 for D (5 bases). The CDR3 runs to 15 residues. The germline gives CDR1 LGHNA, CDR2 YSLEER. V lost 1 base and J lost 4, with 13 bases in between. CDR3 in DNA: TGCGCCAGCAGCCAAGCAGGGTTTGAGATCTATGGCTACACCTTC. This sequence encodes CASSQAGFEIYGYTF.

There are a few counts of this clone. V usage is TRBV15 and J usage is TRBJ2-1; no firm D call. This CDR3 has 13 amino acids. V lost 7 bases and J 7 bases, leaving 14 bases between the germline ends. Germline values: CDR1 LNHNV, CDR2 YYDKDF (reference sequence). The chain's CDR3 is CATKIQQKNEQFF. The CDR3 DNA reads TGTGCCACCAAGATACAGCAGAAGAATGAGCAGTTCTTC.

The V gene is TRBV7-2, the J gene TRBJ2-7; 8 nucleotides align to TRBD2. The CDR3 contains 14 residues. The V and J ends lost 5 bases and 0 bases, in that order; junction bases with no gene match: 3. Germline V gives CDR1 SGHTA, CDR2 FQGNSA. The CDR3 region is CASSPGLGSYEQYF. The CDR3, as DNA: TGTGCCAGCAGCCCGGGACTAGGCTCCTACGAGCAGTACTTC.

The chain uses TRBV7-7 and TRBJ2-2, with 7 positions matching TRBD1. Germline-derived CDR1 and CDR2 are SSHAT and FNYEAQ (reference sequence). There are 14 residues in the CDR3. V lost 4 bases, J lost 6 bases, and 5 bases stayed unmatched. The CDR3 is CASSSQGWSGELFF. The CDR3 bases are TGTGCCAGCAGCTCACAGGGGTGGTCCGGGGAGCTGTTTTTT.